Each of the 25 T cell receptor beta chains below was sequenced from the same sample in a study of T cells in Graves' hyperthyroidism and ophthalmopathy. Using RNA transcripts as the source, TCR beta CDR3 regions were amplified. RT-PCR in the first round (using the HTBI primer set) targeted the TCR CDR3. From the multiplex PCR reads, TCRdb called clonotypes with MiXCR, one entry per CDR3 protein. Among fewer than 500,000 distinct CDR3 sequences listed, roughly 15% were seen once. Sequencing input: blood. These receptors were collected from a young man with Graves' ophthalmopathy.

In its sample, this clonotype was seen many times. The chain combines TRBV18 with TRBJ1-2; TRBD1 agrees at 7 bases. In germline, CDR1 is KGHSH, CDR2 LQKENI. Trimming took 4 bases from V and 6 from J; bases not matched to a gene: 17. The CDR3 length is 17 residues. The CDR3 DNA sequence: TGTGCCAGCTCACGACAACACGGTGACAGGGAAAGGGATGGCTACACCTTC. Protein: CASSRQHGDRERDGYTF. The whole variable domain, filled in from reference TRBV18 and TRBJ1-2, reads NAGVMQNPRHLVRRRGQEARLRCSPMKGHSHVYWYRQLPEEGLKFMVYLQKENIIDESGMPKERFSAEFPKEGPSILRIQQVVRGDSAAYFCASSRQHGDRERDGYTFGSGTRLTVV.

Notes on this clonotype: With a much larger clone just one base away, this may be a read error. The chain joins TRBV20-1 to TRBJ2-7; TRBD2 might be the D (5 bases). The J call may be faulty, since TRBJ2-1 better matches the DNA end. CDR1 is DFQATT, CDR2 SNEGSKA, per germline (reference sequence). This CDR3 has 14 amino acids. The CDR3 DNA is TGCAGTGCTCGGAGGACTCCTCAAACCTACGAGCAGTTCTTC. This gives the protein CSARRTPQTYEQFF.

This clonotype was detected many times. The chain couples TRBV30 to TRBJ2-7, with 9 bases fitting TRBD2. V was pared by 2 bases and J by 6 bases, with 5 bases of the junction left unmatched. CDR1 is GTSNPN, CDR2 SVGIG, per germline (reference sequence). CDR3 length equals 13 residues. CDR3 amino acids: CAWSLLAGAEQYF. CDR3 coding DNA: TGTGCCTGGAGTCTCTTAGCGGGAGCCGAGCAGTACTTC. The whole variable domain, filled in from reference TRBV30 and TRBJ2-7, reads SQTIHQWPATLVQPVGSPLSLECTVEGTSNPNLYWYRQAAGRGLQLLFYSVGIGQISSEVPQNLSASRPQDRQFILSSKKLLLSDSGFYLCAWSLLAGAEQYFGPGTRLTVT.

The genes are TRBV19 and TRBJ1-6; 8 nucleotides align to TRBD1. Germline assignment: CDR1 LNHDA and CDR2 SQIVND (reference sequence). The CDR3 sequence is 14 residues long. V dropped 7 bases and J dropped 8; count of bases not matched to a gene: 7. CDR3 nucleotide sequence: TGTGCCAGTAACGACAGGGGATGGCATTCACCCCTCCACTTT. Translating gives CASNDRGWHSPLHF.

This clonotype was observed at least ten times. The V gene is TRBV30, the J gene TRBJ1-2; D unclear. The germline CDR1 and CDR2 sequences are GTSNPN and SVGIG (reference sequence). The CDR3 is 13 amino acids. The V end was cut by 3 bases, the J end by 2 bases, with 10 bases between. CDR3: CAWRADGNYGYTF. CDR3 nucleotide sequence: TGTGCCTGGAGGGCTGACGGAAACTATGGCTACACCTTC.

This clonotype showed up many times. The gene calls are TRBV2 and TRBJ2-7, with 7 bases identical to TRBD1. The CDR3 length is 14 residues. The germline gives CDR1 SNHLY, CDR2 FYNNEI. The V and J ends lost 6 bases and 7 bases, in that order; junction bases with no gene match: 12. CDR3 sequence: CASRSPGTEREQYF. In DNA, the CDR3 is TGTGCCAGCAGGAGCCCCGGGACAGAAAGGGAGCAGTACTTC.

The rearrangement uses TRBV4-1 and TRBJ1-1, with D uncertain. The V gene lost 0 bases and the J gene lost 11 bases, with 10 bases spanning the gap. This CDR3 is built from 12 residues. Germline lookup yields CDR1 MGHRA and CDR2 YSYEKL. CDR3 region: CASSQEWGQAFF. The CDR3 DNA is TGCGCCAGCAGCCAAGAATGGGGTCAGGCTTTCTTT.

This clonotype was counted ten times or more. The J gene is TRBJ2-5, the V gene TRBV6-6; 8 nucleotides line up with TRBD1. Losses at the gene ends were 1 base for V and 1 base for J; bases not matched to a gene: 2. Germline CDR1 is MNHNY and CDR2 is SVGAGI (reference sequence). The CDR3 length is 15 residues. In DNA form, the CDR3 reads TGTGCCAGCAGTTACTTGGACAGGGTCCAAGAGACCCAGTACTTC. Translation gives CASSYLDRVQETQYF.

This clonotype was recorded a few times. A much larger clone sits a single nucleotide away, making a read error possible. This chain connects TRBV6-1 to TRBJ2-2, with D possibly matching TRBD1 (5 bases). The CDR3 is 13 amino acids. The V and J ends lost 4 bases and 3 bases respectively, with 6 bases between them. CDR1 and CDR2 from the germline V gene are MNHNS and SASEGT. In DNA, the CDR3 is TGTGCCAGCAGTGCAGGGTACACCGGGGAGCTGTTTTTT. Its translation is CASSAGYTGELFF.

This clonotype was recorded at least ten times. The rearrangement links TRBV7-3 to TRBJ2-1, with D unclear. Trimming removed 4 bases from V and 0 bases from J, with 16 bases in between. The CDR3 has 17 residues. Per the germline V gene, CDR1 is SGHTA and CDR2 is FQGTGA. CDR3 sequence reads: CASSSPVGGPSYNEQFF. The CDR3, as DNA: TGTGCCAGCAGCTCCCCAGTCGGCGGCCCCTCCTACAATGAGCAGTTCTTC.

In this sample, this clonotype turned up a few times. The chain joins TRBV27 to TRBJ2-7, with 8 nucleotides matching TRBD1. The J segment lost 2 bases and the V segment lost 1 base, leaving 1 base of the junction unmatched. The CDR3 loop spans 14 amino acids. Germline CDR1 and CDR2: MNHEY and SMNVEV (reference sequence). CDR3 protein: CASSLLDRAYEQYF. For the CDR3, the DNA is TGTGCCAGCAGTTTATTGGACAGGGCCTACGAGCAGTACTTC.

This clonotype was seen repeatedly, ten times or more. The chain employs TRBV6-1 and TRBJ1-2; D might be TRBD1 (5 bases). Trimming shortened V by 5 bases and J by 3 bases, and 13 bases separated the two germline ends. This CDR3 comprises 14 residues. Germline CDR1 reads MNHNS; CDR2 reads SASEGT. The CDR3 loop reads CASSYVSGDYGYTF. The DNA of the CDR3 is TGTGCCAGCAGTTATGTTTCGGGGGACTATGGCTACACCTTC.

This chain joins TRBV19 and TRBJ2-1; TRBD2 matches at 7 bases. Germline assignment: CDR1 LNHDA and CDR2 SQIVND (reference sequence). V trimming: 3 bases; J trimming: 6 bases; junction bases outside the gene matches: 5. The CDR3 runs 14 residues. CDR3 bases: TGTGCCAGTAGTATTACGGGGGGTGCCAATGAGCAGTTCTTC. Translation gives CASSITGGANEQFF. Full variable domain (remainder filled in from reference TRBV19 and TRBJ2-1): DGGITQSPKYLFRKEGQNVTLSCEQNLNHDAMYWYRQDPGQGLRLIYYSQIVNDFQKGDIAEGYSVSREKKESFPLTVTSAQKNPTAFYLCASSITGGANEQFFGPGTRLTVL.

The CDR3 region has the DNA TGTGCCAGCAGTTACTCGACGGGGGGCCACATTCAGTACTTC. Its translation: CASSYSTGGHIQYF. J is TRBJ2-4 and V is TRBV6-5; TRBD2 is a possible D gene (7 bases). V lost 0 bases and J 8 bases, leaving 11 bases between the germline ends. Germline V gene lookup returns CDR1 MNHEY and CDR2 SVGAGI. The CDR3 is 14 amino acids.

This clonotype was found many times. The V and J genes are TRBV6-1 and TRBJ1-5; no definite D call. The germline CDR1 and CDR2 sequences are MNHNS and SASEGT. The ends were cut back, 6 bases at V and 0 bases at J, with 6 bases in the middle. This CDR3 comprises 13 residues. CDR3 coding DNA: TGTGCCAGCAGACCCGTTAGCAATCAGCCCCAGCATTTT. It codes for CASRPVSNQPQHF.

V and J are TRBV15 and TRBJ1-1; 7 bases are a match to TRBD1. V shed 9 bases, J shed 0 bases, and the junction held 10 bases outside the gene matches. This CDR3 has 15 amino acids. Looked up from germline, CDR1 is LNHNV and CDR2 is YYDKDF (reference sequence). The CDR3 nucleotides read TGTGCCACACAGGGGATGGGGTTCGTGAACACTGAAGCTTTCTTT. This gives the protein CATQGMGFVNTEAFF.

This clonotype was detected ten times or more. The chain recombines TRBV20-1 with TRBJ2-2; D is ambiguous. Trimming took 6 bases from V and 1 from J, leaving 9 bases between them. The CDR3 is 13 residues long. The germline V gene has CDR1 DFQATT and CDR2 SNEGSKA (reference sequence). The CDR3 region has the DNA TGCAGTGCCATCATTATGAACACCGGGGAGCTGTTTTTT. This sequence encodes CSAIIMNTGELFF.

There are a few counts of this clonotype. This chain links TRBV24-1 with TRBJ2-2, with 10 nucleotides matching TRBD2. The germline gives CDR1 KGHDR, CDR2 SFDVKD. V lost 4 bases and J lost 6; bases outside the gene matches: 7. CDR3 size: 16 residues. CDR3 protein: CATSDASGRGAGELFF. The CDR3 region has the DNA TGTGCCACCAGTGACGCTAGCGGGAGAGGGGCCGGGGAGCTGTTTTTT.

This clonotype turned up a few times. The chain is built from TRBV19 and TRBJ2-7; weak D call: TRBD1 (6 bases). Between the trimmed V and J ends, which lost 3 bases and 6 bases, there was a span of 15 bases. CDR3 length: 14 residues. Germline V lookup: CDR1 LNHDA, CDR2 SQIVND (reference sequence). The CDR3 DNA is TGTGCCAGTAGTATTGAGGGCAGGGGCGGCGAGCAGTACTTC. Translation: CASSIEGRGGEQYF.

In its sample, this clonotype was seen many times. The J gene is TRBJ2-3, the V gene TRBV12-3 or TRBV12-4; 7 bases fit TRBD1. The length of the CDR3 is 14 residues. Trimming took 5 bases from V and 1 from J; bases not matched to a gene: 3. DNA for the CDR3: TGTGCCAGCAGTCCCGGGACAGGCACAGATACGCAGTATTTT. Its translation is CASSPGTGTDTQYF.

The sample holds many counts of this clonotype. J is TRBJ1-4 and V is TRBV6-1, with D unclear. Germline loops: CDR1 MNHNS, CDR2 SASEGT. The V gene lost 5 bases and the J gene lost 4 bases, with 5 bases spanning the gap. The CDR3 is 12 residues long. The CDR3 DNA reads TGTGCCAGCAGTTCGATTAATGAAAAACTGTTTTTT. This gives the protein CASSSINEKLFF.

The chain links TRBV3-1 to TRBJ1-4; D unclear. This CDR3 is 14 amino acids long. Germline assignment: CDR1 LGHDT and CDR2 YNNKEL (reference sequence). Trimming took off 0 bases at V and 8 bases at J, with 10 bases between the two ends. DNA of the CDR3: TGTGCCAGCAGCCAAGATGGAGGTATAGAAAAACTGTTTTTT. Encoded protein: CASSQDGGIEKLFF. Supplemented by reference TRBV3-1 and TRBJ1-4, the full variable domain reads DTAVSQTPKYLVTQMGNDKSIKCEQNLGHDTMYWYKQDSKKFLKIMFSYNNKELIINETVPNRFSPKSPDKAHLNLHINSLELGDSAVYFCASSQDGGIEKLFFGSGTQLSVL.

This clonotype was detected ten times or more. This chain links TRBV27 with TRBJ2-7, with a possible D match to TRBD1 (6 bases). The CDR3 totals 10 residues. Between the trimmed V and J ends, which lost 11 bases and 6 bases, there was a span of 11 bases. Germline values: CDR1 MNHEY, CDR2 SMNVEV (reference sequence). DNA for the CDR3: TGTGCCTCGGGCAGGGGCGAGCAGTACTTC. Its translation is CASGRGEQYF.

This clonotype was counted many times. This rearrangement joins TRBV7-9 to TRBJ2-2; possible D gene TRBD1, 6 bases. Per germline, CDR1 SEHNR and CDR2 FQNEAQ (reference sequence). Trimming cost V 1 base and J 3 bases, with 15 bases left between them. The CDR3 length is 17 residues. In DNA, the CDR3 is TGTGCCAGCAGCTTAGTATCAGGGGCGGTGGACACCGGGGAGCTGTTTTTT. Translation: CASSLVSGAVDTGELFF.

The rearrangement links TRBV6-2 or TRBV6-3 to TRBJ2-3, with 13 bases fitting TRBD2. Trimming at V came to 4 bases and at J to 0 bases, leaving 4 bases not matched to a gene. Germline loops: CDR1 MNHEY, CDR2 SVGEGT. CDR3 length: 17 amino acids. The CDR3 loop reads CASSSPGLAGSTDTQYF. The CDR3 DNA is TGTGCCAGCAGTTCACCGGGACTAGCGGGGAGCACAGATACGCAGTATTTT.